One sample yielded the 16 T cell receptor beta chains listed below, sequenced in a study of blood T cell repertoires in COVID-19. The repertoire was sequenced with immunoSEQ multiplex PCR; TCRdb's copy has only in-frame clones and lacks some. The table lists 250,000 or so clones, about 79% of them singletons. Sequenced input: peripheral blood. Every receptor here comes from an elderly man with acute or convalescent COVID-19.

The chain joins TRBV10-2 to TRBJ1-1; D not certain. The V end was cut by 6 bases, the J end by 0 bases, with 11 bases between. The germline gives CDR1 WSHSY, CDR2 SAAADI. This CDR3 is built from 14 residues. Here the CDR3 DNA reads TGCGCCAGCAGCGATACAAGTTTGAACACTGAAGCTTTCTTT. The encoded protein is CASSDTSLNTEAFF.

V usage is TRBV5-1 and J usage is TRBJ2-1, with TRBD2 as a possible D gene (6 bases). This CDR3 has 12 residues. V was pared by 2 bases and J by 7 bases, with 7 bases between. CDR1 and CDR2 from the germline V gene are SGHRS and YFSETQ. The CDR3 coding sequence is TGCGCCAGCAGCTTTAGCGGAAATGAGCAGTTCTTC. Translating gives CASSFSGNEQFF.

CDR3 in DNA: TGTGCCAGCAGCCAAGGGGTACAGGGGTCCGGAAACACCATATATTTT. Its protein is CASSQGVQGSGNTIYF. This sequence joins TRBV3-1 (or the pseudogene TRBV3-2) and TRBJ1-3, with 7 positions matching TRBD1. The length of the CDR3 is 16 residues. The germline V gene encodes CDR1 LGHDT and CDR2 YNNKEL (reference sequence). V was clipped by 1 base and J by 4 bases; unmatched bases: 7.

CDR3 nucleotide sequence: TGTGCCAGTAGTATAGATTGGAGGCCTAGCACAGATACGCAGTATTTT. It translates to CASSIDWRPSTDTQYF. The chain is built from TRBV19 and TRBJ2-3; tentative D call: TRBD2 (5 bases). Germline CDR1 reads LNHDA; CDR2 reads SQIVND (reference sequence). The CDR3 has 16 residues. V was clipped by 0 bases and J by 0 bases, with 10 bases between them.

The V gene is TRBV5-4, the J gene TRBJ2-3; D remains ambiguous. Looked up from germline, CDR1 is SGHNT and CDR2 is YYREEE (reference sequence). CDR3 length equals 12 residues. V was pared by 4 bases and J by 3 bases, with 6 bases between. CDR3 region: CASSLVTDTQYF. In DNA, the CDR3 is TGTGCCAGCAGCCTCGTAACAGATACGCAGTATTTT.

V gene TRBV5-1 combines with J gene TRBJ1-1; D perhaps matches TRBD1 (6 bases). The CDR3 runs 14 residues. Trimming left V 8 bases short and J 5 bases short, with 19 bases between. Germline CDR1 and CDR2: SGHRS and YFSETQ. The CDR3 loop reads CASSTGPMETEAFF. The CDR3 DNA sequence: TGCGCCAGTTCAACAGGGCCCATGGAGACTGAAGCTTTCTTT.

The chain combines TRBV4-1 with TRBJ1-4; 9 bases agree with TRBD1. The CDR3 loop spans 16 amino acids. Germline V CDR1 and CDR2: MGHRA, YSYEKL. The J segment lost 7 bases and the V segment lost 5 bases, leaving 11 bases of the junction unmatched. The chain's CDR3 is CASSYSPSGQGEKLFF. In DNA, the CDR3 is TGCGCCAGCAGCTACTCACCTTCGGGACAGGGTGAAAAACTGTTTTTT.

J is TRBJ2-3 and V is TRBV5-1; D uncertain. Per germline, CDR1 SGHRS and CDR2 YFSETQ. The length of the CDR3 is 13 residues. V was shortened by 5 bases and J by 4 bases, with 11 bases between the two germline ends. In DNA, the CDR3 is TGCGCCAGCAGGGCTCTCGCAGCAGATACGCAGTATTTT. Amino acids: CASRALAADTQYF.

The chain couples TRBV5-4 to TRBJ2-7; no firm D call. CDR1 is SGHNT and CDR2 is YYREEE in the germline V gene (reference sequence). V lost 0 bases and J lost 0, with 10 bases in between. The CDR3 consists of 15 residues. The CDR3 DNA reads TGTGCCAGCAGCTTGGACAGTCGTAGCTCCTACGAGCAGTACTTC. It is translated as CASSLDSRSSYEQYF.

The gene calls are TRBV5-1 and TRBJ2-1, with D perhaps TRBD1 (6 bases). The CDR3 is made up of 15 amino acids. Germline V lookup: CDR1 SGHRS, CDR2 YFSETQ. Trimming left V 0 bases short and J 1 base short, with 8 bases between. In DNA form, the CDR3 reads TGCGCCAGCAGCTTGGGGGGGCGATCCTACAATGAGCAGTTCTTC. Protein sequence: CASSLGGRSYNEQFF. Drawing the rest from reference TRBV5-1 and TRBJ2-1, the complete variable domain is KAGVTQTPRYLIKTRGQQVTLSCSPISGHRSVSWYQQTPGQGLQFLFEYFSETQRNKGNFPGRFSGRQFSNSRSEMNVSTLELGDSALYLCASSLGGRSYNEQFFGPGTRLTVL.

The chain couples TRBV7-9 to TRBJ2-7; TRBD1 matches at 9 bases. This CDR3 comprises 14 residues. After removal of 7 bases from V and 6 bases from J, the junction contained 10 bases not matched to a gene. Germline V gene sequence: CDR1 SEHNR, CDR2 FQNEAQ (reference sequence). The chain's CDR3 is CASTPRDREGEQYF. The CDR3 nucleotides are TGTGCCAGCACTCCTAGGGACAGGGAGGGCGAGCAGTACTTC.

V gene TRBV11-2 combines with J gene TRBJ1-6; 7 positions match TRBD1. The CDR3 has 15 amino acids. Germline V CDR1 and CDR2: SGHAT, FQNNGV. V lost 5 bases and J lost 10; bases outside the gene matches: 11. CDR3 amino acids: CASSRAGAGGSPLHF. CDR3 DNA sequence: TGTGCCAGCAGCCGAGCCGGGGCAGGGGGGTCACCCCTCCACTTT.

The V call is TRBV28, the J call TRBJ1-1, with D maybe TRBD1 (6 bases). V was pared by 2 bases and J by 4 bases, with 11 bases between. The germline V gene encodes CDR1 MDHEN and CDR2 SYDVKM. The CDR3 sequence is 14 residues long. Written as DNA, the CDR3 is TGTGCCAGCAGTTTAAGTCAGGGGCCCACTGAAGCTTTCTTT. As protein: CASSLSQGPTEAFF.

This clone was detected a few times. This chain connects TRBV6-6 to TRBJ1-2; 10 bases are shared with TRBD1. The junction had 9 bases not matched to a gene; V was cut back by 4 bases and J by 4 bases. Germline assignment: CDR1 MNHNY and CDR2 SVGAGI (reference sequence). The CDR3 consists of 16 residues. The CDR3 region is CASSSTGTGATYGYTF. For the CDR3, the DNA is TGTGCCAGCAGTTCTACCGGGACAGGGGCCACCTATGGCTACACCTTC.

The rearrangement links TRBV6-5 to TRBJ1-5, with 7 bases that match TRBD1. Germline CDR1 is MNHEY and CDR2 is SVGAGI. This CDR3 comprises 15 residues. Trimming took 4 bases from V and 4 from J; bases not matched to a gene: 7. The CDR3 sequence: CASSSSGTANQPQHF. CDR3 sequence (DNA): TGTGCCAGCAGTTCTTCCGGGACAGCGAATCAGCCCCAGCATTTT.

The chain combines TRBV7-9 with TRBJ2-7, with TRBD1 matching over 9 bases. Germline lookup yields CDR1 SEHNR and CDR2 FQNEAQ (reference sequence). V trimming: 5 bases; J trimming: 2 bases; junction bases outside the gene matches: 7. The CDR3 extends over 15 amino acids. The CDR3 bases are TGTGCCAGCAGCCCTAGAGGGACAGGGCCCTACGAGCAGTACTTC. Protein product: CASSPRGTGPYEQYF.